The clone carrying this T cell receptor (beta chain) was detected ten times or more. The V and J ends lost 2 bases and 4 bases respectively, with 9 bases between them. The CDR3 contains 14 residues. In germline, CDR1 is SGHVS, CDR2 FNYEAQ. By flow cytometry, patients selected for sequencing had shown an expansion of CD8+CD57+ cells. The record originates from a study of CD8+CD57+ T cells in acquired aplastic anemia. Investigators profiled TCR beta VDJ and CDR3 from genomic DNA template. TCRdb recomputed calls from the reads with MiXCR, one row per CDR3 protein. The table shows 100,000 to 150,000 distinct CDR3 sequences, with 30% to 45% occurring only once.

The chain uses TRBV7-6 and TRBJ1-5; no reliable D call. Sample: sorted CD4+, CD8+, or CD8+CD57+ T cells (not recorded which) from PBMCs. This receptor was identified in a human donor with aplastic anemia. Here the CDR3 DNA reads TGTGCCAGCAGCTTATCGCCGGGGAATCAGCCCCAGCATTTT. Encoded protein: CASSLSPGNQPQHF. Looking up the rest from reference TRBV7-6 and TRBJ1-5 gives the full variable domain: GAGVSQSPRYKVTKRGQDVALRCDPISGHVSLYWYRQALGQGPEFLTYFNYEAQQDKSGLPNDRFSAERPEGSISTLTIQRTEQRDSAMYRCASSLSPGNQPQHFGDGTRLSIL.